These 10 T cell receptor beta chains were sequenced from one sample in a study of cytotoxic CD8 clonotypes in ibrutinib-treated CLL. Assay used: immunoSEQ multiplex PCR; TCRdb lists only in-frame clones, some missing. The sample yields about 120,000 clones, approximately 85% seen once. The sample consisted of PBMCs, taken after 24 months of ibrutinib treatment. The receptor set was obtained from a human donor with chronic lymphocytic leukemia.

This clone appeared once. The rearrangement joins TRBV13 to TRBJ2-6; D is possibly TRBD1 (7 bases). The CDR3 is 17 residues long. CDR1 PRHDT and CDR2 FYEKMQ come from the germline V gene (reference sequence). Between the trimmed V and J ends, which lost 6 bases and 0 bases, there was a span of 15 bases. The CDR3 region is CASRRGQLYSGANVLTF. CDR3 sequence (DNA): TGTGCCAGCAGGCGGGGACAGCTCTACTCTGGGGCCAACGTCCTGACTTTC.

The DNA for the CDR3 is TGTGCCAGCAGCGGGGGGCTGGGGGGTGTCTACAATGAGCAGTTCTTC. The encoded protein is CASSGGLGGVYNEQFF. The gene calls are TRBV9 and TRBJ2-1, with D perhaps TRBD1 or TRBD2 (6 bases each). The CDR3 is made up of 16 amino acids. In germline, CDR1 is SGDLS, CDR2 YYNGEE. V was shortened by 3 bases and J by 3 bases, with 16 bases between the two germline ends. Based on the CDR3 plus reference TRBV9 and TRBJ2-1, the full variable domain is DSGVTQTPKHLITATGQRVTLRCSPRSGDLSVYWYQQSLDQGLQFLIQYYNGEERAKGNILERFSAQQFPDLHSELNLSSLELGDSALYFCASSGGLGGVYNEQFFGPGTRLTVL.

The chain employs TRBV19 and TRBJ1-4, with D perhaps matching TRBD1 (6 bases). Germline values: CDR1 LNHDA, CDR2 SQIVND (reference sequence). V was clipped by 9 bases and J by 4 bases, with 12 bases between them. The CDR3 has 13 amino acids. The CDR3 spells CASQDRSNEKLFF. CDR3 DNA: TGTGCCAGCCAAGACAGGAGTAATGAAAAACTGTTTTTT.

The rearrangement uses TRBV29-1 and TRBJ2-5; D is perhaps TRBD1 or TRBD2 (5 bases each). Germline assignment: CDR1 SQVTM and CDR2 ANQGSEA. The V end was cut by 5 bases, the J end by 2 bases, with 12 bases between. The length of the CDR3 is 13 residues. The CDR3 spells CSVLRDLQETQYF. CDR3 DNA: TGCAGCGTTCTCCGGGACCTTCAAGAGACCCAGTACTTC.

The gene calls are TRBV7-2 and TRBJ1-5, with D possibly matching TRBD1 (5 bases). With 0 bases removed from V and 2 bases from J, the gap between germline ends came to 8 bases. Germline CDR1 SGHTA, CDR2 FQGNSA. This CDR3 spans 15 amino acids. The CDR3: CASSLARGGNQPQHF. CDR3 nucleotides: TGTGCCAGCAGCTTAGCGCGAGGGGGCAATCAGCCCCAGCATTTT.

The CDR3 loop reads CACRDRGEEQFF. The CDR3 region has the DNA TGTGCCTGCCGGGACAGGGGTGAGGAGCAGTTCTTC. The chain links TRBV6-6 to TRBJ2-1, with 10 bases fitting TRBD1. Germline-derived CDR1 and CDR2 are MNHNY and SVGAGI (reference sequence). CDR3 length: 12 residues. V dropped 11 bases and J dropped 10; count of bases not matched to a gene: 8.

The CDR3 protein is CASSLGLRTANSNQPQHF. CDR3 in DNA: TGCGCCAGCAGCTTGGGGCTTAGGACAGCTAATAGCAATCAGCCCCAGCATTTT. V and J are TRBV5-1 and TRBJ1-5; TRBD1 might be the D (6 bases). Trimming left V 0 bases short and J 0 bases short, with 16 bases between. The CDR3 spans 18 residues. CDR1 and CDR2 (germline): SGHRS, YFSETQ.

The rearrangement uses TRBV29-1 and TRBJ2-7, with TRBD2 identical over 9 bases. Germline V CDR1 and CDR2: SQVTM, ANQGSEA. Germline trimming cut 2 bases from V and 11 bases from J; bases unmatched to any gene: 13. The CDR3 spans 14 residues. This CDR3 reads CSVEISGSLIAEYF. The CDR3 bases are TGCAGCGTTGAAATTAGCGGGAGCCTTATCGCTGAGTACTTC.

This clone was counted only a few times. V usage is TRBV30 and J usage is TRBJ1-2; tentatively, D is TRBD1 (6 bases). Trimming left V 5 bases short and J 8 bases short, with 15 bases between. There are 12 residues in the CDR3. Germline CDR1 reads GTSNPN; CDR2 reads SVGIG (reference sequence). This chain's CDR3 is CAWPRGEKGYTF. The DNA for the CDR3 is TGTGCCTGGCCAAGGGGGGAGAAGGGCTACACCTTC.

The rearrangement joins TRBV5-1 to TRBJ2-1, with D possibly called TRBD1 or TRBD2 (5 bases each). The germline gives CDR1 SGHRS, CDR2 YFSETQ. V dropped 4 bases and J dropped 5 bases, with 16 bases sitting between them. The CDR3 consists of 15 residues. Here the CDR3 reads CASSDGTGFNNEQFF. The DNA of the CDR3 is TGCGCCAGCAGCGACGGGACGGGTTTTAACAATGAGCAGTTCTTC.